Below, 11 T cell receptor beta chains from the same sample are listed, as sequenced in a study of shared clonotypes between healthy human individuals. The repertoire was sequenced with immunoSEQ multiplex PCR; TCRdb's copy has only in-frame clones and lacks some. This table has around 500,000 clones, approximately 78% appearing once. The sequenced material came from PBMCs. The receptors stem from a woman aged 40 to 49 in good health. Some clones in this sample may be carry-over from other donors' samples.

A word on this clone: A much larger clone differs from this one at a single base, so this may be a read error. V and J are TRBV4-2 and TRBJ2-3, with D unclear. Germline lookup yields CDR1 LGHNA and CDR2 YNFKEQ. CDR3 length equals 13 residues. Trimming left V 8 bases short and J 2 bases short, with 11 bases between. CDR3 region: CASGLRSTDTQYF. The CDR3 DNA reads as TGTGCCAGCGGCCTAAGATCCACAGATACGCAGTATTTT.

The V gene is TRBV7-8, the J gene TRBJ2-5; 9 nucleotides align to TRBD2. V dropped 5 bases and J dropped 5; count of bases not matched to a gene: 15. The CDR3 spans 17 residues. Germline loops: CDR1 SGHVS, CDR2 FQNEAQ. CDR3 DNA: TGTGCCAGCAGCCCCTTTATCGATCTAGCGGGACTGGAGACCCAGTACTTC. Translating gives CASSPFIDLAGLETQYF.

The genes are TRBV4-1 and TRBJ2-7; 8 bases are shared with TRBD2. The CDR3 extends over 15 amino acids. Germline V lookup: CDR1 MGHRA, CDR2 YSYEKL. With V trimmed by 1 base and J by 3 bases, 5 bases remained unmatched. The CDR3 sequence is CASSQAVTSVYEQYF. The CDR3, as DNA: TGCGCCAGCAGCCAAGCGGTGACTAGCGTCTACGAGCAGTACTTC.

There are a few counts of this clone. This same CDR3 is encoded by further DNA sequences in the sample. The CDR3 bases are TGTGCCAGCAGCTTAGGGGTGGGCTCCTACAATGAGCAGTTCTTC. Translation gives CASSLGVGSYNEQFF. The V and J genes are TRBV7-9 and TRBJ2-1; D not certain. This CDR3 comprises 15 residues. V dropped 1 base and J dropped 0 bases, with 7 bases sitting between them. The germline CDR1 and CDR2 sequences are SEHNR and FQNEAQ (reference sequence).

The chain links TRBV5-8 to TRBJ1-1, with D uncertain. Germline CDR1 is SGHTS and CDR2 is YDEGEE. The CDR3 covers 14 residues. V was clipped by 10 bases and J by 3 bases, with 19 bases between them. CDR3 nucleotides: TGTGCCCTCCGGGGAACCGTTTCGTACACTGAAGCTTTCTTT. It is translated as CALRGTVSYTEAFF.

The chain employs TRBV18 and TRBJ1-4; maybe TRBD1 (5 bases). CDR3 length equals 15 residues. Germline values: CDR1 KGHSH, CDR2 LQKENI. Trimming stripped 0 bases from V and 7 bases from J, with 12 bases between. CDR3 residues: CASSPPSERGEKLFF. The CDR3, as DNA: TGTGCCAGCTCACCACCGTCAGAAAGGGGTGAAAAACTGTTTTTT.

The chain uses TRBV9 and TRBJ2-1; no reliable D call. CDR1 and CDR2 from the germline V gene are SGDLS and YYNGEE. This CDR3 has 18 amino acids. V was pared by 4 bases and J by 5 bases, with 25 bases between. The CDR3: CASSFPRQNPTKNNEQFF. The CDR3 DNA follows: TGTGCCAGCAGCTTCCCCCGGCAGAACCCGACCAAAAACAATGAGCAGTTCTTC.

The chain links TRBV18 to TRBJ2-1; D not certain. Germline loops: CDR1 KGHSH, CDR2 LQKENI. The CDR3 length is 15 residues. Trimming cost V 1 base and J 4 bases, with 11 bases left between them. Written as DNA, the CDR3 is TGTGCCAGCTCACCACTTCACGGACCTTACAATGAGCAGTTCTTC. It is translated as CASSPLHGPYNEQFF.

In DNA, the CDR3 is TGCGCCAGCGGCGACACAGGGAATCAGCCCCAGCATTTT. Amino acids: CASGDTGNQPQHF. The chain recombines TRBV4-1 with TRBJ1-5, with D tentatively TRBD1 (6 bases). The germline CDR1 and CDR2 sequences are MGHRA and YSYEKL. The V end lost 8 bases, the J end lost 4 bases, and 12 bases lay between the germline ends. This CDR3 has 13 residues.

A few counts support this clone. J is TRBJ2-2 and V is TRBV10-2; the D is unclear. The CDR3 length is 16 residues. V shed 5 bases and J shed 1 base, with 14 bases lying between them. Germline V gene lookup returns CDR1 WSHSY and CDR2 SAAADI. The CDR3 sequence: CASSPDRRLNTGELFF. CDR3 sequence (DNA): TGCGCCAGCAGTCCCGACCGCCGATTGAACACCGGGGAGCTGTTTTTT.

Regarding this clone: Given a much more abundant clone one base away, this may be a read error. Other nucleotide sequences in the sample specify the same CDR3. The J gene is TRBJ1-1, the V gene TRBV9, with D maybe TRBD1 (6 bases). The CDR3 extends over 18 amino acids. Germline-derived CDR1 and CDR2 are SGDLS and YYNGEE. The CDR3, as DNA: TGCGCCAGCAGCGTAGCCCCTTTATCCGGGACACAGAACACTGAAGCTTTCTTT. Translated, it gives CASSVAPLSGTQNTEAFF. Full variable domain (outside the CDR3, taken from reference TRBV9 and TRBJ1-1): DSGVTQTPKHLITATGQRVTLRCSPRSGDLSVYWYQQSLDQGLQFLIQYYNGEERAKGNILERFSAQQFPDLHSELNLSSLELGDSALYFCASSVAPLSGTQNTEAFFGQGTRLTVV.